These 14 T cell receptor beta chains were sequenced from one sample in a study of cytomegalovirus exposure and HLA in healthy donors. PCR involved 60 Vbeta and 13 Jbeta primers. This table comes from immunoSEQ multiplex PCR, and its TCRdb copy is limited to in-frame clones, with some not included. The top ten hold about 1.5% of the sample, which has about 130,000 clones, 65% to 80% seen once. The sequencing sample was made of PBMCs. The receptors originated from a human donor in good health.

The rearrangement joins TRBV7-3 to TRBJ2-3, with 8 positions matching TRBD2. This CDR3 is built from 15 residues. V gave up 5 bases and J gave up 3 bases; unmatched junction bases: 7. Germline V gene sequence: CDR1 SGHTA, CDR2 FQGTGA. The CDR3, as DNA: TGTGCCAGCAGCCTCGTCAGCGGGAGAACAGATACGCAGTATTTT. Protein: CASSLVSGRTDTQYF.

This chain connects TRBV27 to TRBJ2-7; TRBD1 is a possible D gene (6 bases). The CDR3 is 12 amino acids. CDR1 is MNHEY, CDR2 SMNVEV, per germline (reference sequence). The ends were cut back, 6 bases at V and 2 bases at J, with 8 bases in the middle. The CDR3 DNA reads as TGTGCCAGCAGGGACAGCGCCTACGAGCAGTACTTC. Encoded protein: CASRDSAYEQYF.

This chain uses TRBV4-2 with TRBJ2-7; no reliable D call. V lost 0 bases and J 5 bases, leaving 17 bases between the germline ends. This CDR3 spans 16 amino acids. Germline CDR1 reads LGHNA; CDR2 reads YNFKEQ. In DNA form, the CDR3 reads TGTGCCAGCAGCCAAGACTCGCCACCGACTGGCCACGAGCAGTACTTC. Translation gives CASSQDSPPTGHEQYF.

In its sample, this clone was seen a few times. The chain uses TRBV4-3 and TRBJ2-7; perhaps TRBD2 as D (6 bases). V was clipped by 1 base and J by 1 base, with 8 bases between them. CDR1 and CDR2 from the germline V gene are LGHNA and YSLEER. There are 14 residues in the CDR3. CDR3 loop: CASSQGLGSYEQYF. As DNA, the CDR3 is TGCGCCAGCAGCCAAGGACTAGGTTCCTACGAGCAGTACTTC.

With respect to this clone: Different DNA sequences within this sample yield the same CDR3. The gene calls are TRBV5-1 and TRBJ2-1, with 10 bases matching TRBD1. The CDR3 covers 15 residues. The J segment lost 3 bases and the V segment lost 4 bases, leaving 4 bases of the junction unmatched. In germline, CDR1 is SGHRS, CDR2 YFSETQ. CDR3 DNA sequence: TGCGCCAGCAGCAAGACAGGGGGCGACTACAATGAGCAGTTCTTC. It specifies CASSKTGGDYNEQFF. The full variable domain, with the rest looked up from reference TRBV5-1 and TRBJ2-1, is KAGVTQTPRYLIKTRGQQVTLSCSPISGHRSVSWYQQTPGQGLQFLFEYFSETQRNKGNFPGRFSGRQFSNSRSEMNVSTLELGDSALYLCASSKTGGDYNEQFFGPGTRLTVL.

This chain connects TRBV4-1 to TRBJ2-3; TRBD2 aligns across 8 bases. The CDR3 runs to 15 residues. The trim removed 6 bases at V and 3 bases at J, leaving 8 bases unmatched. The germline V gene encodes CDR1 MGHRA and CDR2 YSYEKL. CDR3 nucleotide sequence: TGCGCCAGCAGGACCGGGGGCGGGAGGACAGATACGCAGTATTTT. Its translation is CASRTGGGRTDTQYF.

The chain employs TRBV18 and TRBJ2-5; possibly TRBD2 for D (5 bases). Trimming cost V 6 bases and J 2 bases, with 19 bases left between them. This CDR3 comprises 16 residues. Germline-derived CDR1 and CDR2 are KGHSH and LQKENI. The CDR3 sequence: CASSTSAGLDQETQYF. CDR3 bases: TGTGCCAGCTCTACCAGCGCTGGACTGGATCAAGAGACCCAGTACTTC. Complete variable domain (other parts from reference TRBV18 and TRBJ2-5): NAGVMQNPRHLVRRRGQEARLRCSPMKGHSHVYWYRQLPEEGLKFMVYLQKENIIDESGMPKERFSAEFPKEGPSILRIQQVVRGDSAAYFCASSTSAGLDQETQYFGPGTRLLVL.

Note on this clone: Mismatch with germline at one junction end may stem from a read error. The chain couples TRBV19 to TRBJ2-1; D call uncertain. This CDR3 is built from 16 residues. CDR1 LNHDA and CDR2 SQIVND come from the germline V gene (reference sequence). CDR3: CANSILRFSNDNEQFF. CDR3 DNA: TGTGCCAATAGTATTCTGCGGTTTTCGAACGACAATGAGCAGTTCTTC.

The rearrangement links TRBV28 to TRBJ2-7, with 11 positions matching TRBD2. CDR3 size: 13 residues. CDR1 and CDR2 from the germline V gene are MDHEN and SYDVKM. Trimming at V came to 6 bases and at J to 4 bases, leaving 2 bases not matched to a gene. CDR3 bases: TGTGCCAGCAGATCTAGCGGGAGGTACGAGCAGTACTTC. It translates to CASRSSGRYEQYF.

V gene TRBV2 combines with J gene TRBJ2-5; 7 nucleotides match TRBD1. The end of the DNA fits TRBJ2-7 better, so the J call may be wrong. CDR3 size: 15 residues. Germline V CDR1 and CDR2: SNHLY, FYNNEI. The CDR3 bases are TGTGCCAGCAGTGAACAGGGGGATAGCTCCTACGAGCAGTACTTC. Translating gives CASSEQGDSSYEQYF.

V usage is TRBV27 and J usage is TRBJ2-7, with D possibly matching TRBD1 (5 bases). The V and J ends lost 5 bases and 6 bases respectively, with 17 bases between them. The CDR3 is made up of 14 amino acids. Germline CDR1 MNHEY, CDR2 SMNVEV (reference sequence). CDR3 in DNA: TGTGCCAGCAGTCCCCCATGGGGCGTCACCGAGCAGTACTTC. As protein: CASSPPWGVTEQYF.

V gene TRBV7-2 combines with J gene TRBJ1-1; 7 positions match TRBD1. The germline V gene encodes CDR1 SGHTA and CDR2 FQGNSA. V lost 5 bases and J lost 0; bases outside the gene matches: 3. This CDR3 contains 14 residues. The CDR3 spells CASSAGTVNTEAFF. The CDR3 DNA sequence: TGTGCCAGCAGCGCTGGGACAGTGAACACTGAAGCTTTCTTT.

This clone was seen a handful of times. The rearrangement uses TRBV7-8 and TRBJ2-5; 7 positions match TRBD2. Germline assignment: CDR1 SGHVS and CDR2 FQNEAQ. This CDR3 spans 15 amino acids. Trimming took 1 base from V and 1 from J; bases not matched to a gene: 3. The chain's CDR3 is CASSLVPSGQETQYF. The CDR3 coding sequence is TGTGCCAGCAGCTTAGTTCCTAGCGGCCAAGAGACCCAGTACTTC. The full variable domain, its missing parts supplied by reference TRBV7-8 and TRBJ2-5, is GAGVSQSPRYKVAKRGQDVALRCDPISGHVSLFWYQQALGQGPEFLTYFQNEAQLDKSGLPSDRFFAERPEGSVSTLKIQRTQQEDSAVYLCASSLVPSGQETQYFGPGTRLLVL.

The chain recombines TRBV5-1 with TRBJ1-4; 8 nucleotides line up with TRBD1. V gave up 4 bases and J gave up 8 bases; unmatched junction bases: 10. The CDR3 has 15 amino acids. CDR1 and CDR2 (germline): SGHRS, YFSETQ. The CDR3 loop is CASSPTGGIGEKLFF. Here the CDR3 DNA reads TGCGCCAGCAGCCCAACAGGGGGGATAGGCGAAAAACTGTTTTTT.